This T cell receptor (beta chain) is drawn from a study of cytomegalovirus exposure and HLA in healthy donors. Study results and limitations: While the bulk of TCR sequences proved rare, some public TCRs turned up in many donors. Cytomegalovirus-associated status was assigned to roughly 160 TCR beta chains.

To note about this clone: Antigen: not known.

The donors belonged to the roughly 120-subject validation cohort, separate from the roughly 700-subject first cohort. Produced via immunoSEQ multiplex PCR; TCRdb's table is partial and in-frame only. The sample yields 150,000 or so clones, 75% to 90% seen once. CDR1 is SGHTA and CDR2 is FQGTGA in the germline V gene. CDR3 length: 14 residues. V lost 2 bases and J lost 5, with 11 bases in between. V gene TRBV7-3 combines with J gene TRBJ2-3; D possibly corresponds to TRBD2 (6 bases). Sequenced sample: PBMCs. This receptor was identified in a man aged 18 to 35 in good health and CMV-seropositive. The CDR3 spells CASSLGGYKDTQYF. The CDR3, as DNA: TGTGCCAGCAGCTTAGGGGGGTACAAAGATACGCAGTATTTT.